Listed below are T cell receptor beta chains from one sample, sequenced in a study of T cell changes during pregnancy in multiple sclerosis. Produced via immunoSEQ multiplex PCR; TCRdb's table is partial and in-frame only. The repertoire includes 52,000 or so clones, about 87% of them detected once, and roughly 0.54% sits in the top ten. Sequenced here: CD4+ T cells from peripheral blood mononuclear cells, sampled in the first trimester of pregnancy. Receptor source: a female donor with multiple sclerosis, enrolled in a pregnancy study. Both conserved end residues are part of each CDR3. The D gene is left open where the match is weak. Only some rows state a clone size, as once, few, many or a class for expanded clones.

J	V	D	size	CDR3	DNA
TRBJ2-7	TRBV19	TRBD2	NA	CASSIKGLHYEQYF	TGTGCCAGTAGTATTAAGGGACTACACTACGAGCAGTACTTC
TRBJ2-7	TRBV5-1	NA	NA	CASSLAGRALEQYF	TGCGCCAGCAGCTTGGCAGGCAGGGCGCTCGAGCAGTACTTC
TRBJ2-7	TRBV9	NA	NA	CASSVAPGLLIGEQYF	TGTGCCAGCAGCGTAGCACCGGGACTTCTGATAGGGGAGCAGTACTTC
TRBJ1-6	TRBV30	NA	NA	CAWSAYRVGSPLHF	TGTGCCTGGAGTGCCTACAGGGTCGGTTCACCCCTCCACTTT
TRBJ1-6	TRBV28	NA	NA	CASTNAGTPNSPLHF	TGTGCCAGCACCAACGCCGGGACTCCCAATTCACCCCTCCACTTT
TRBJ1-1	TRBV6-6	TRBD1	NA	CASSTGGENTEAFF	TGTGCCAGCAGTACAGGGGGGGAGAACACTGAAGCTTTCTTT
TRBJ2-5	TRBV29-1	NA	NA	CSVFRPGETQYF	TGCAGCGTCTTCCGGCCCGGGGAGACCCAGTACTTC
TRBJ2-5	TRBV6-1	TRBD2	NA	CASSAWTSGLQETQYF	TGTGCCAGCAGTGCGTGGACTAGCGGGTTACAAGAGACCCAGTACTTC
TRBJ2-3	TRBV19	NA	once	CASSIGWGGTDTQYF	TGTGCCAGTAGTATAGGTTGGGGAGGCACAGATACGCAGTATTTT
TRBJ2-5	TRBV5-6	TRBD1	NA	CASSFPTGKETQYF	TGTGCCAGCAGTTTCCCGACAGGGAAAGAGACCCAGTACTTC
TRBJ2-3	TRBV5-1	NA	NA	CASTPIGVGETDTQYF	TGCGCCAGCACCCCGATCGGGGTAGGAGAGACAGATACGCAGTATTTT
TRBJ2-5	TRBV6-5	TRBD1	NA	CASSNAGTVQETQYF	TGTGCCAGCAGTAATGCCGGGACAGTACAAGAGACCCAGTACTTC
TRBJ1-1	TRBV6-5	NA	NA	CASSPTGRTEAFF	TGTGCCAGCAGCCCTACAGGGAGAACTGAAGCTTTCTTT
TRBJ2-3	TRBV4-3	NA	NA	CASSHQGSDTQYF	TGCGCCAGCAGCCATCAGGGGTCAGATACGCAGTATTTT
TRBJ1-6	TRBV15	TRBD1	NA	CATSPTGGLSSPLHF	TGTGCCACCAGCCCGACAGGGGGCCTTAGTTCACCCCTCCACTTT
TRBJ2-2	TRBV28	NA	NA	CASFNFGQRNTGELFF	TGTGCCAGCTTCAACTTCGGACAGCGAAACACCGGGGAGCTGTTTTTT
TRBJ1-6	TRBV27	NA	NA	CASSIRTGYNSPLHF	TGTGCCAGCAGTATAAGGACGGGGTATAATTCACCCCTCCACTTT
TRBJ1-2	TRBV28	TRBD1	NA	CASSSVIIQGAPSGYTF	TGTGCCAGCAGTTCCGTTATAATACAGGGGGCTCCTTCTGGCTACACCTTC
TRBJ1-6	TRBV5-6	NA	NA	CASSLGQASSPLHF	TGTGCCAGCAGCTTGGGACAGGCCAGTTCACCCCTCCACTTT
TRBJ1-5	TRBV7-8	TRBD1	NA	CASRLQGDSNQPQHF	TGTGCCAGCAGATTACAGGGGGATAGCAATCAGCCCCAGCATTTT
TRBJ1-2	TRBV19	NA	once	CASSPQQGAYGYTF	TGTGCCAGTAGTCCCCAACAGGGCGCCTATGGCTACACCTTC
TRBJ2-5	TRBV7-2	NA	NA	CASLPGRLETQYF	TGTGCCAGCCTCCCGGGGAGGTTGGAGACCCAGTACTTC
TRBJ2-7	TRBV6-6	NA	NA	CASSPRGYNYYEQYF	TGTGCCAGCAGTCCCCGGGGTTATAACTACTACGAGCAGTACTTC
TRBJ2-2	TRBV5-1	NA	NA	CASSQTGSGELFF	TGCGCCAGCAGCCAGACGGGTTCCGGGGAGCTGTTTTTT
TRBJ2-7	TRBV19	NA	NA	CASSPPGVFVDEQYF	TGTGCCAGTAGCCCCCCGGGGGTTTTCGTGGACGAGCAGTACTTC
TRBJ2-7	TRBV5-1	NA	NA	CASSLKAVTVMTYEQYF	TGCGCCAGCAGCTTGAAGGCGGTGACTGTAATGACCTACGAGCAGTACTTC
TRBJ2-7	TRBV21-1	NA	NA	CASSKLRKDRGPYEQYF	TGTGCCAGCAGCAAACTTAGGAAGGACAGGGGTCCCTACGAGCAGTACTTC
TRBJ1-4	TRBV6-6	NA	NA	CASSYSRGANEKLFF	TGTGCCAGCAGTTACTCGCGGGGAGCTAATGAAAAACTGTTTTTT
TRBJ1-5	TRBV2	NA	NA	CASSEQGLNQPQHF	TGTGCCAGCAGTGAACAGGGTCTCAATCAGCCCCAGCATTTT
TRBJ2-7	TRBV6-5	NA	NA	CASSYSLGGEKQYF	TGTGCCAGCAGTTACTCGTTGGGGGGAGAGAAGCAGTACTTC
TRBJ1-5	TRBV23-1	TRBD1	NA	CASSQSLDRVVQPQHF	TGCGCCAGCAGTCAATCCCTTGACAGGGTGGTTCAGCCCCAGCATTTT
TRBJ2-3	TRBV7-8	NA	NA	CASSSLRTDTQYF	TGTGCCAGCAGCTCCTTGCGGACAGATACGCAGTATTTT
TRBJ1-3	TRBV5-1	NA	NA	CASSLGGASGNTIYF	TGCGCCAGCAGCTTGGGGGGCGCATCTGGAAACACCATATATTTT
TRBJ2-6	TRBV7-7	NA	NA	CASSRWGPQSRANVLTF	TGTGCCAGCAGCCGCTGGGGGCCACAAAGTCGGGCCAACGTCCTGACTTTC
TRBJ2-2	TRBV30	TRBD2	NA	CAWSRGGPTGELFF	TGTGCCTGGAGTCGGGGAGGGCCCACCGGGGAGCTGTTTTTT
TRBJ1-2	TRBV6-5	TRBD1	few	CASSYEGAPVYGYTF	TGTGCCAGCAGTTACGAGGGGGCTCCCGTCTATGGCTACACCTTC
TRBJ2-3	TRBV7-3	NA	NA	CASSLTPGVADTQYF	TGTGCCAGCAGCTTAACTCCGGGGGTGGCAGATACGCAGTATTTT
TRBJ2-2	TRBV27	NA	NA	CASSTHPGLNTGELFF	TGTGCCAGCAGTACTCACCCGGGACTCAACACCGGGGAGCTGTTTTTT
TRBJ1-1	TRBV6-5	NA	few	CASSYSSSEAFF	TGTGCCAGCAGTTACTCGTCTTCTGAAGCTTTCTTT
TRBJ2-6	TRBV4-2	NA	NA	CASSQGWGVAGANVLTF	TGTGCCAGCAGCCAAGGGTGGGGGGTCGCTGGGGCCAACGTCCTGACTTTC
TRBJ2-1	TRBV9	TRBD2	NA	CASSVASSGVNEQFF	TGTGCCAGCAGCGTAGCCTCTAGCGGGGTCAATGAGCAGTTCTTC
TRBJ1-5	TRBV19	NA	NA	CASSPLWGLGNQPQHF	TGTGCCAGTAGCCCCCTGTGGGGGCTCGGCAATCAGCCCCAGCATTTT
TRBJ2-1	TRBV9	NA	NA	CASSVGGGSRIRAEQFF	TGTGCCAGCAGCGTAGGAGGAGGGTCCCGTATTAGGGCTGAGCAGTTCTTC
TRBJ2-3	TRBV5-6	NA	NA	CASSLGGSSTDTQYF	TGTGCCAGCAGCTTGGGAGGGTCTAGCACAGATACGCAGTATTTT
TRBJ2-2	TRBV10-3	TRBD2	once	CAISGRSGRQTGELFF	TGTGCCATCAGCGGACGAAGCGGGAGACAGACCGGGGAGCTGTTTTTT
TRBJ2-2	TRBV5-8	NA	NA	CASSLWQGPNTGELFF	TGTGCCAGCAGCTTATGGCAGGGGCCGAACACCGGGGAGCTGTTTTTT
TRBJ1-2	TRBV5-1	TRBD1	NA	CASSSMTGFNYGYTF	TGCGCCAGCAGCTCGATGACAGGGTTTAACTATGGCTACACCTTC
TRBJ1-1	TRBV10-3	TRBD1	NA	CAIRRQGNTEAFF	TGTGCCATCAGAAGACAGGGTAACACTGAAGCTTTCTTT
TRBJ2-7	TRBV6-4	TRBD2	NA	CASSDSSGSSYEQYF	TGTGCCAGCAGTGACTCGAGCGGGAGCTCCTACGAGCAGTACTTC
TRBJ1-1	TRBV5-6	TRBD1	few	CASSTNRGANTEAFF	TGTGCCAGCAGCACCAACAGGGGGGCGAACACTGAAGCTTTCTTT
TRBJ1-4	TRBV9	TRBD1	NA	CASSVNRGREKLFF	TGTGCCAGCAGCGTGAACAGGGGGCGGGAAAAACTGTTTTTT
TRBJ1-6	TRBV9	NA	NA	CASSVTGMNSPLHF	TGTGCCAGCAGCGTTACAGGGATGAATTCACCCCTCCACTTT
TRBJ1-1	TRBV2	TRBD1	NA	CASSVDRAEAFF	TGTGCCAGCAGCGTTGACAGGGCTGAAGCTTTCTTT